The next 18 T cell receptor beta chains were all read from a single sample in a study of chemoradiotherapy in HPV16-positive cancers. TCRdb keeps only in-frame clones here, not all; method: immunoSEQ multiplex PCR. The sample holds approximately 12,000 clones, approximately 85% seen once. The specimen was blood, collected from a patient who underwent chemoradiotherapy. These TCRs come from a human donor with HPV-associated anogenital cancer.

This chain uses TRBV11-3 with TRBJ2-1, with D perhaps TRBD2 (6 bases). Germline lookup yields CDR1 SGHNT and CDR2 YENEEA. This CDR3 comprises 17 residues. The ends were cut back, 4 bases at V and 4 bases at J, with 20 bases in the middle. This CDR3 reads CASSSSAGLDQYNEQFF. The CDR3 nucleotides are TGTGCCAGCAGCTCCTCGGCGGGGCTAGACCAGTACAATGAGCAGTTCTTC.

The CDR3 DNA reads as TGTGCCAGCAGCTCATTTACTACACCGGCGGATACGCAGTATTTT. This sequence encodes CASSSFTTPADTQYF. The chain has TRBV11-2 and TRBJ2-3; D remains unclear. Germline assignment: CDR1 SGHAT and CDR2 FQNNGV. CDR3 length equals 15 residues. Trimming removed 4 bases at V and 6 bases at J, with 17 bases between.

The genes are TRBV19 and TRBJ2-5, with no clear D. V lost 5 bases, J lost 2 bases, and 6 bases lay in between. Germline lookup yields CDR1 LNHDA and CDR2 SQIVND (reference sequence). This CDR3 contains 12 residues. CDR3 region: CASSLDQETQYF. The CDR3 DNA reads TGTGCCAGTAGTCTCGATCAAGAGACCCAGTACTTC.

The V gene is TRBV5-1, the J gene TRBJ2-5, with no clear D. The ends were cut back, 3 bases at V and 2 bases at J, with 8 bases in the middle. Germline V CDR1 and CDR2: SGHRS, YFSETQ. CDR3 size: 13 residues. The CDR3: CASSSITQETQYF. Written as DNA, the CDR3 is TGCGCCAGCAGCTCGATTACACAAGAGACCCAGTACTTC.

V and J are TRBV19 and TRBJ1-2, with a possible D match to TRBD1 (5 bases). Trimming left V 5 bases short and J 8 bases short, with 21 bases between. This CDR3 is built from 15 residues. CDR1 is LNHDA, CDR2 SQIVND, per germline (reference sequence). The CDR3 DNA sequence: TGTGCCAGTAGTCAGGGAAGCAGGGTAAAAAGCGGCTACACCTTC. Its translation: CASSQGSRVKSGYTF.

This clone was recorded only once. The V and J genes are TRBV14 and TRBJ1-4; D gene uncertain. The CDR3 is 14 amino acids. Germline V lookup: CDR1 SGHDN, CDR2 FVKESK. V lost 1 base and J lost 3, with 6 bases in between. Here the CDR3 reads CASSQGQSNEKLFF. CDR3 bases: TGTGCCAGCAGCCAAGGACAATCTAATGAAAAACTGTTTTTT.

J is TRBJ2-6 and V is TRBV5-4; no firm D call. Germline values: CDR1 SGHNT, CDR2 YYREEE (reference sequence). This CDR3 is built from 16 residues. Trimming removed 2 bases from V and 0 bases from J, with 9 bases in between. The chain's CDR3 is CASSLGQTSGANVLTF. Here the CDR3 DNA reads TGTGCCAGCAGCTTAGGCCAGACCTCTGGGGCCAACGTCCTGACTTTC.

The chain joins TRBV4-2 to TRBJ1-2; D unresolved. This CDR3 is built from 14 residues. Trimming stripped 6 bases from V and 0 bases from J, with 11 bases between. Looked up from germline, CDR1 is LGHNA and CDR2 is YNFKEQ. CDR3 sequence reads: CASSPDATNYGYTF. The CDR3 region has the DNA TGTGCCAGCAGTCCCGACGCGACTAACTATGGCTACACCTTC.

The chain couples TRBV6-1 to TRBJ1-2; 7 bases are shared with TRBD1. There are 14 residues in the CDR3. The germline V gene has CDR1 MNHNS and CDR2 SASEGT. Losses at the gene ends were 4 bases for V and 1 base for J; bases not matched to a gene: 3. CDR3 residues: CASSGTGVNYGYTF. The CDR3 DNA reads TGTGCCAGCAGTGGAACAGGGGTTAACTATGGCTACACCTTC.

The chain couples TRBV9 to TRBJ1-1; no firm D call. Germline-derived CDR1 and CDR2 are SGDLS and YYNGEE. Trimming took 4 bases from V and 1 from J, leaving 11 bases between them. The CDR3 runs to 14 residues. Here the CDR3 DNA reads TGTGCCAGCAGCTATACATGGAGGAACACTGAAGCTTTCTTT. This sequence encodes CASSYTWRNTEAFF. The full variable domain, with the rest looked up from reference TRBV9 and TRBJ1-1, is DSGVTQTPKHLITATGQRVTLRCSPRSGDLSVYWYQQSLDQGLQFLIQYYNGEERAKGNILERFSAQQFPDLHSELNLSSLELGDSALYFCASSYTWRNTEAFFGQGTRLTVV.

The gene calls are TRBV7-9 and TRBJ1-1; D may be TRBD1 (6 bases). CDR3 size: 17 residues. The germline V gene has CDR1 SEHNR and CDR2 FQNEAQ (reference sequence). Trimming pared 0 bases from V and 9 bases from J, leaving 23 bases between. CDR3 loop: CASSLAKEAQGLSQAFF. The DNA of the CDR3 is TGTGCCAGCAGCTTAGCAAAGGAAGCACAGGGATTATCCCAAGCTTTCTTT. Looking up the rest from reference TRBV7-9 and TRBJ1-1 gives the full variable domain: DTGVSQNPRHKITKRGQNVTFRCDPISEHNRLYWYRQTLGQGPEFLTYFQNEAQLEKSRLLSDRFSAERPKGSFSTLEIQRTEQGDSAMYLCASSLAKEAQGLSQAFFGQGTRLTVV.

In DNA form, the CDR3 reads TGTGCCAGTACCGTCGGGACAGGGGGTTACGAGCAGTACTTC. Translation: CASTVGTGGYEQYF. This chain connects TRBV19 to TRBJ2-5; 11 bases line up with TRBD1. The tail of the sequence fits TRBJ2-7 better, so the J call may be wrong. Per the germline V gene, CDR1 is LNHDA and CDR2 is SQIVND (reference sequence). This CDR3 has 14 residues.

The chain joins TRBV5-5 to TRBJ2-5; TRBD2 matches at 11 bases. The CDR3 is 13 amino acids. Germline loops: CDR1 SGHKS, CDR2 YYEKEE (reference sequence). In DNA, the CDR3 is TGTGCTACTAGCGGGGGATGGGAGGAGACCCAGTACTTC. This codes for CATSGGWEETQYF.

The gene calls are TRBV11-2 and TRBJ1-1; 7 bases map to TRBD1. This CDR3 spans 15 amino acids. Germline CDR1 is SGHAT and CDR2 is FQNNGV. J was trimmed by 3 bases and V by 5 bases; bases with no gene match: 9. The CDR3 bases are TGTGCCAGCAGCCCTATCTCGACAGGGCACACTGAAGCTTTCTTT. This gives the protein CASSPISTGHTEAFF.

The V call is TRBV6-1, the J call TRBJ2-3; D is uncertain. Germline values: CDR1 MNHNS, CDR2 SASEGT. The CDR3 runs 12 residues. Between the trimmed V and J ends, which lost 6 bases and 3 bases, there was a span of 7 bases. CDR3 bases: TGTGCCAGCAGGGGTGGGACAGATACGCAGTATTTT. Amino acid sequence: CASRGGTDTQYF.

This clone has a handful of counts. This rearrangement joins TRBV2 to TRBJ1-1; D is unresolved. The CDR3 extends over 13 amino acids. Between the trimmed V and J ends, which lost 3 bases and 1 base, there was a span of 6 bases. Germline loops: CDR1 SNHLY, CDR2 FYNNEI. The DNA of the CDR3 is TGTGCCAGCAGTGAGGGCTGGAACACTGAAGCTTTCTTT. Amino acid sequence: CASSEGWNTEAFF.

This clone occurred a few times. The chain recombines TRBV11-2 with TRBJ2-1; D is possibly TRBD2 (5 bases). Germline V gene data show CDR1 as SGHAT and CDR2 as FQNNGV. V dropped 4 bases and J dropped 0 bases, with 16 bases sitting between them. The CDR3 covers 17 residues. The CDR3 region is CASSSYRGRASYNEQFF. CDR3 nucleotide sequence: TGTGCCAGCAGCTCATATCGGGGAAGGGCCTCCTACAATGAGCAGTTCTTC.

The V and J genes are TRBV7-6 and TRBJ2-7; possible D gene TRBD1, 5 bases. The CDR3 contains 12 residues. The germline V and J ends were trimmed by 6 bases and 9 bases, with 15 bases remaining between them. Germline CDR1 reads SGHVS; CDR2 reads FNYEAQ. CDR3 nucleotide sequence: TGTGCCAGCAGGGATTGGGGCTCGGTGCAGTACTTC. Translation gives CASRDWGSVQYF.